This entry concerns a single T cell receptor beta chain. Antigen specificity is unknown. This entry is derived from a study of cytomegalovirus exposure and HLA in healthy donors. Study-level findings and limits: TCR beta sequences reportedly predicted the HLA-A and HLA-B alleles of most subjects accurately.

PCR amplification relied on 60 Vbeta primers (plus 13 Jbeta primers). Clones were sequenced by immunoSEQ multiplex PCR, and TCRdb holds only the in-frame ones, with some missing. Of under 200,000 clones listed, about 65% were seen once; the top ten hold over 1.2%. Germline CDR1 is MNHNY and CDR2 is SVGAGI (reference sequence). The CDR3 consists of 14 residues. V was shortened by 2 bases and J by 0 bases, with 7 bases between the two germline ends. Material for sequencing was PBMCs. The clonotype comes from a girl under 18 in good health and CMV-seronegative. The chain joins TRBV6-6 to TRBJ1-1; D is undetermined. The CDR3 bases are TGTGCCAGCAGTTACGAGGAACTGAACACTGAAGCTTTCTTT. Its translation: CASSYEELNTEAFF.